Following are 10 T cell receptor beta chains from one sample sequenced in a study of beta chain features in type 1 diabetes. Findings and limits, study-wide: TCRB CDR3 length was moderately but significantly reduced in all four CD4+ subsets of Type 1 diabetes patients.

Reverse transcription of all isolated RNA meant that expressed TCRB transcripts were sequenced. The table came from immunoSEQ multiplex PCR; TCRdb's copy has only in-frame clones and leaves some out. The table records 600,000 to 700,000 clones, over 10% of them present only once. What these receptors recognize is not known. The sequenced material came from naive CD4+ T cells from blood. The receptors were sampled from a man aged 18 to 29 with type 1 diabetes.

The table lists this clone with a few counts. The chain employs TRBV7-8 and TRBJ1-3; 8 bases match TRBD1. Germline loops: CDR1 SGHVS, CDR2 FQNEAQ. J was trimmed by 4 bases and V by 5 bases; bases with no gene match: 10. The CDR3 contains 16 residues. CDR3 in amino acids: CASSRSDRGLGNTIYF. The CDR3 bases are TGTGCCAGCAGCAGGAGCGACAGGGGCTTGGGAAACACCATATATTTT.

CDR3 in DNA: TGCAGCGCTTTGGCTCCCCATGGGCGGGGGGGCACAGATACGCAGTATTTT. This encodes CSALAPHGRGGTDTQYF. The chain carries TRBV29-1 and TRBJ2-3; 8 nucleotides align to TRBD2. After removal of 7 bases from V and 1 base from J, the junction contained 16 bases not matched to a gene. In germline, CDR1 is SQVTM, CDR2 ANQGSEA. The CDR3 loop spans 17 amino acids.

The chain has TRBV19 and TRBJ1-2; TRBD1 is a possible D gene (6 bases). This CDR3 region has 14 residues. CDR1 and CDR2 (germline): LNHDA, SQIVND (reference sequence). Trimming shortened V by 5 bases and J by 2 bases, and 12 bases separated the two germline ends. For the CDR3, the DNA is TGTGCCAGTAGTCCCGGACAGACGAACTATGGCTACACCTTC. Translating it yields CASSPGQTNYGYTF.

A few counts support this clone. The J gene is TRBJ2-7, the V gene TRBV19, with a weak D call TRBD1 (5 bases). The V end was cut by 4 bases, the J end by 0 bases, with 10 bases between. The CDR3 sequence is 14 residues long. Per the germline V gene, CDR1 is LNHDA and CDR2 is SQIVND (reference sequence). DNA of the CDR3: TGTGCCAGTAGTAAGGGGATAAGCTCCTACGAGCAGTACTTC. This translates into CASSKGISSYEQYF.

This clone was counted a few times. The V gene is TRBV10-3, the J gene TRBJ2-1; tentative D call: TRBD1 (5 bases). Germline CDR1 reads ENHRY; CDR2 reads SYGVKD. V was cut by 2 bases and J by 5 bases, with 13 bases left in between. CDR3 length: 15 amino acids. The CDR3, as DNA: TGTGCCATCAGTGAGCGAGACAGTAGCAACAATGAGCAGTTCTTC. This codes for CAISERDSSNNEQFF.

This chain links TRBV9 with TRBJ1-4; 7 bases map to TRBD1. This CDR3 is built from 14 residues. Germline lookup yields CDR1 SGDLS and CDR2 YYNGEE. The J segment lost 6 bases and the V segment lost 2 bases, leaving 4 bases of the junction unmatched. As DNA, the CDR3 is TGTGCCAGCAGCGTCTTAGGGGGCGATGAAAAACTGTTTTTT. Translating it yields CASSVLGGDEKLFF.

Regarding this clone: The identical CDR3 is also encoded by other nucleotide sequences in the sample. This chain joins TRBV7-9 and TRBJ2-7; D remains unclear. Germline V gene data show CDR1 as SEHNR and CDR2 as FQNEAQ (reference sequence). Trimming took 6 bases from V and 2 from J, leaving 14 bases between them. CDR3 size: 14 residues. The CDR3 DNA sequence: TGTGCCAGCAGTCTGCGGACCCTGACCTACGAGCAGTACTTC. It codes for CASSLRTLTYEQYF.

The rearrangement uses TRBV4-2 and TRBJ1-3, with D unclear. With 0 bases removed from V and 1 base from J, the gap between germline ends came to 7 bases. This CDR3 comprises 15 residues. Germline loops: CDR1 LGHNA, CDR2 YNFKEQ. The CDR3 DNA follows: TGTGCCAGCAGCCAAGATCTTCCTTCTGGAAACACCATATATTTT. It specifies CASSQDLPSGNTIYF.

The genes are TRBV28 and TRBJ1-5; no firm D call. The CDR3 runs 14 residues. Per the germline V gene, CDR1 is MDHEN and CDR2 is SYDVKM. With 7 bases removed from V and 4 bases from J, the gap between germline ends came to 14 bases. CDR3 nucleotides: TGTGCCAGCACCCCTGGTAGCCTGAATCAGCCCCAGCATTTT. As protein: CASTPGSLNQPQHF.

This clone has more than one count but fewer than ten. The CDR3 DNA sequence: TGTGCCAGCAGTGAAGGTACAGGGTTACGTGGCTACACCTTC. This gives the protein CASSEGTGLRGYTF. The chain uses TRBV25-1 and TRBJ1-2, with a possible D match to TRBD1 (6 bases). Germline assignment: CDR1 MGHDK and CDR2 SYGVNS. The CDR3 loop spans 14 amino acids. V dropped 2 bases and J dropped 7 bases, with 14 bases sitting between them.